These T cell receptor beta chains were read from a single sample in a study of T cells expressing NK-cell markers. One entry per CDR3 protein, without DNA, is what TCRdb gives after re-calling the 5' RACE reads. Across approximately 460,000 distinct CDR3 sequences, the top ten clones capture 7.3% of the sample. The sequenced sample was blood T cells: a sorted CD56 or NKG2C T cell subset, CD4+ or CD8+ T cells, or bulk PBMC T cells (not recorded which). These receptors were collected from a woman aged 18 to 69 in good health. The CDR3 runs from the conserved cysteine through the conserved F or W. Clone size is shown for a subset of rows, as once, few, many or a class of expanded clone.

j_call v_call clone_size cdr3_aa
TRBJ2-1 TRBV29-1 . CSVEGGRGGPEEQFF
TRBJ2-1 TRBV7-8 . CASSLGWRAGGGNEQFF
TRBJ2-1 TRBV7-9 . CASSPGLAEQFF
TRBJ1-1 TRBV3-1 . CASSQLQGGREAFF
TRBJ1-4 TRBV7-2 . CASKESRDRVGTEKLFF
TRBJ2-3 TRBV4-3 . CASSQDYGLAQDTQYF
TRBJ1-2 TRBV12-3/TRBV12-4 . CASSDSYGYTF
TRBJ1-4 TRBV7-2 . CASSPGQRTNEKLFF
TRBJ1-1 TRBV7-9 . CASSSAREAFF
TRBJ2-5 TRBV28 . CASSPSNRETQYF
TRBJ1-3 TRBV12-3/TRBV12-4 . CASSPRDIRTEYSGNTIYF
TRBJ1-3 TRBV7-9 . CASSFDGGDTIYF
TRBJ2-3 TRBV6-1 . CASSPVGLLTDTQYF
TRBJ2-5 TRBV20-1 . CSARTGAVETQYF
TRBJ2-1 TRBV10-3 . CATGRSGGAGNEQFF
TRBJ2-2 TRBV30 . CAWTSGITGELFF
TRBJ1-2 TRBV5-1 . CASSLGIGTGGVDGYTF
TRBJ2-2 TRBV18 . CASSPQLGSTGELFF
TRBJ2-2 TRBV6-2/TRBV6-3 . CASRILALTGELFF
TRBJ1-5 TRBV29-1 . CSVVGDGTSEHF
TRBJ2-1 TRBV4-3 . CASSPSGGASNEQFF
TRBJ2-3 TRBV2 . CASMLGPSLGQYF
TRBJ2-2 TRBV7-2 . CASSLAPMGELFF
TRBJ2-7 TRBV20-1 . CSARDRLALGEQYF
TRBJ2-2 TRBV7-3 . CASSLRLAGELFF
TRBJ2-5 TRBV6-1 . CASSALEETQYF
TRBJ2-3 TRBV20-1 . CSAPRRRGRGDTQYF
TRBJ2-3 TRBV15 . CATSRGGDSPTDTQYF
TRBJ1-2 TRBV7-9 . CASSGAVGVGGYTF
TRBJ2-3 TRBV4-3 . CASSQDWDVAGGPTDTQYF
TRBJ2-2 TRBV12-3/TRBV12-4 . CASSLAKEGAGELFF
TRBJ2-1 TRBV11-3 . CASSLESGGPFYNEQFF
TRBJ2-3 TRBV5-1 . CASSTGTSGTTSTDTQYF
TRBJ1-1 TRBV12-3/TRBV12-4 . CASILTPDTEAFF
TRBJ2-6 TRBV20-1 . CSASGTGANVLTF
TRBJ1-1 TRBV4-3 . CASSQYVDLTEAFF
TRBJ2-3 TRBV10-2 . CASSSRLAGPTDTQYF
TRBJ2-3 TRBV7-3 . CASSLRSSGRGSTVGTDTQYF
TRBJ1-2 TRBV12-5 . CASGSGTAGGYGYTF
TRBJ2-5 TRBV9 . CASSVGSGIKETQYF
TRBJ1-3 TRBV5-1 . CASSLATDRGNTIYF
TRBJ2-3 TRBV9 . CASSGNSDTQYF
TRBJ2-5 TRBV20-1 . CSATTGEGQETQYF
TRBJ2-1 TRBV11-2 . CASSWGLAGGGSYNEQFF
TRBJ2-7 TRBV28 . CASTGQSYEQYF
TRBJ2-5 TRBV29-1 . CSVAGAPETQYF
TRBJ2-7 TRBV20-1 . CSARLWTASGEQYF
TRBJ1-4 TRBV5-1 . CASRRDRGANEKLFF
TRBJ1-2 TRBV25-1 . CASSPGGGGYTF
TRBJ2-2 TRBV9 . CASSVGLAAFGNTGELFF
TRBJ2-5 TRBV9 . CASSTPGTGEETQYF
TRBJ2-7 TRBV4-1 . CASSQDRLAGATYEQYF
TRBJ2-7 TRBV14 . CASSRGVEQYF
TRBJ1-5 TRBV14 . CASSQAGLGVGQPQHF
TRBJ2-3 TRBV6-5 medium-sized CASSYSRGQSTDTQYF
TRBJ2-5 TRBV18 . CASSPSHQETQYF
TRBJ1-4 TRBV6-1 . CASGDVAERALEKLFF
TRBJ2-1 TRBV20-1 . CSASTAGGPHNEQFF
TRBJ2-7 TRBV12-3/TRBV12-4 . CASTGTDYEQYF
TRBJ2-3 TRBV14 . CASSHISGGPRDTQYF